This is a list of T cell receptor beta chains from one sample in a study of cytomegalovirus exposure and HLA in healthy donors. The repertoire was sequenced with immunoSEQ multiplex PCR; TCRdb's copy has only in-frame clones and lacks some. Among about 130,000 clones listed, over 75% were seen once. The sequencing input was PBMCs. These receptors were collected from a woman aged 35 to 49 in good health and CMV-seropositive. The CDR3 runs from the conserved cysteine through the conserved F or W. Each record gives: CDR3 length, V gene, clone size, D gene, J gene, CDR3 protein, CDR3 DNA. The D gene is left open where the match is weak. Some rows mark clone size as missing; the rest say once, few, many or name a class of expanded clone.

13	TRBV29-1	.	.	TRBJ2-7	CSVEPPGSGEQYF	TGCAGCGTTGAGCCCCCAGGGTCTGGCGAGCAGTACTTC
16	TRBV5-1	.	.	TRBJ1-2	CASSLSQGSGLYGYTF	TGCGCCAGTAGCTTGTCCCAGGGGAGTGGACTCTATGGCTACACCTTC
14	TRBV5-4	.	.	TRBJ2-7	CASSERGGVYEQYF	TGTGCCAGCAGCGAGAGGGGAGGAGTCTACGAGCAGTACTTC
14	TRBV6-5	few	.	TRBJ2-4	CASSSRTGGNIQYF	TGTGCCAGCAGTTCTCGGACCGGGGGAAACATTCAGTACTTC
15	TRBV7-3	.	TRBD2	TRBJ2-7	CASSPSTSGLGEQYF	TGTGCCAGCAGTCCCTCGACTAGCGGGTTAGGGGAGCAGTACTTC
14	TRBV7-3	.	.	TRBJ2-5	CASSLGGNGETQYF	TGTGCCAGCAGCTTAGGAGGGAACGGGGAGACCCAGTACTTC
13	TRBV6-5	.	.	TRBJ1-3	CASRLSSGNTIYF	TGTGCCAGCAGACTGAGCTCTGGAAACACCATATATTTT
15	TRBV5-1	.	.	TRBJ2-5	CASSLGTGFQETQYF	TGCGCCAGCAGCTTGGGTACGGGGTTCCAAGAGACCCAGTACTTC
14	TRBV28	.	.	TRBJ1-1	CASSLRQVAAEAFF	TGTGCCAGCAGTTTACGGCAGGTAGCGGCTGAAGCTTTCTTT
14	TRBV2	.	TRBD1	TRBJ2-2	CASTGTGNTGELFF	TGTGCCAGCACCGGGACAGGGAACACCGGGGAGCTGTTTTTT
14	TRBV7-6	.	TRBD2	TRBJ2-3	CASSLGTSADTQYF	TGTGCCAGCAGCTTAGGGACTAGCGCAGATACGCAGTATTTT
14	TRBV28	.	TRBD2	TRBJ2-7	CASSSGLALLEQYF	TGTGCCAGCAGTTCGGGACTAGCCCTCCTCGAGCAGTACTTC
14	TRBV28	.	TRBD1	TRBJ1-1	CASILDRGRTEAFF	TGTGCCAGCATCCTGGACAGGGGGCGAACTGAAGCTTTCTTT
15	TRBV7-6	.	.	TRBJ1-5	CASSPRTGRNQPQHF	TGTGCCAGCAGCCCCCGGACTGGGCGCAATCAGCCCCAGCATTTT
14	TRBV29-1	.	TRBD1	TRBJ1-1	CSAPGQVRYTEAFF	TGCAGCGCCCCGGGACAGGTTCGATACACTGAAGCTTTCTTT
14	TRBV13	.	.	TRBJ2-5	CASSFLGLQETQYF	TGTGCCAGCAGCTTTCTGGGACTCCAAGAGACCCAGTACTTC
14	TRBV27	few	.	TRBJ2-5	CASSLSAYQETQYF	TGTGCCAGCAGTTTATCGGCCTACCAAGAGACCCAGTACTTC
13	TRBV7-9	.	.	TRBJ1-2	CASSFLGSGGYTF	TGTGCCAGCAGCTTCCTCGGTAGTGGTGGCTACACCTTC
16	TRBV28	.	TRBD1	TRBJ1-2	CASRATGGMVGYGYTF	TGTGCCAGCAGGGCGACAGGGGGTATGGTAGGCTATGGCTACACCTTC
15	TRBV2	once	TRBD2	TRBJ2-1	CASSLTSGRTNEQFF	TGTGCCAGCAGTTTGACTAGCGGGAGAACAAATGAGCAGTTCTTC
16	TRBV27	.	TRBD1	TRBJ1-6	CASSLSEGQNNSPLHF	TGTGCCAGCAGTTTATCGGAGGGACAGAATAATTCACCCCTCCACTTT
15	TRBV11-3	.	TRBD2	TRBJ2-3	CASSGEGHGADTQYF	TGTGCCAGCAGCGGGGAGGGCCATGGGGCAGATACGCAGTATTTT
19	TRBV28	few	.	TRBJ2-7	CASSSGFRLNLTPTWEQYF	TGTGCCAGCAGCTCGGGATTTCGGCTCAACCTTACCCCTACATGGGAGCAGTACTTC
16	TRBV5-4	.	TRBD2	TRBJ2-3	CASSSWGLAQTDTQYF	TGTGCCAGCAGCTCGTGGGGACTAGCTCAAACAGATACGCAGTATTTT
14	TRBV27	.	.	TRBJ2-5	CASRESLGGETQYF	TGTGCCAGCAGGGAGTCCTTAGGGGGAGAGACCCAGTACTTC
12	TRBV27	.	.	TRBJ2-7	CASRGPSYEQYF	TGTGCCAGCAGGGGGCCCTCCTACGAGCAGTACTTC
16	TRBV5-4	.	.	TRBJ2-3	CASSLQGRLTFDTQYF	TGTGCCAGCAGCTTGCAGGGAAGGTTGACGTTTGATACGCAGTATTTT
14	TRBV15	.	TRBD2	TRBJ2-7	CATSRTSGSNEQYF	TGTGCCACCAGCAGAACTAGCGGGAGCAACGAGCAGTACTTC
14	TRBV2	.	.	TRBJ1-2	CASSAQGLGYGYTF	TGTGCCAGCAGTGCCCAGGGATTAGGGTATGGCTACACCTTC
16	TRBV4-2	few	TRBD1	TRBJ1-2	CASSQDGQGVNYGYTF	TGTGCCAGCAGCCAAGATGGACAGGGAGTTAACTATGGCTACACCTTC
14	TRBV6-5	.	TRBD1	TRBJ2-5	CASRGTGVIETQYF	TGTGCCAGCAGAGGGACAGGGGTAATTGAGACCCAGTACTTC
17	TRBV5-1	.	TRBD2	TRBJ2-3	CASSLFLAGKGTDTQYF	TGCGCCAGCAGCTTGTTTCTAGCGGGAAAAGGCACAGATACGCAGTATTTT
14	TRBV6-1	once	.	TRBJ2-1	CASGGIRSFNEQFF	TGTGCCAGCGGGGGGATACGGTCCTTCAATGAGCAGTTCTTC
10	TRBV7-9	.	.	TRBJ2-7	CSSRTYEQYF	TGTTCCAGCAGAACTTACGAGCAGTACTTC
14	TRBV7-8	.	.	TRBJ2-7	CASSSVRGSYEQYF	TGTGCCAGCAGCTCCGTACGGGGTTCCTACGAGCAGTACTTC
13	TRBV18	.	TRBD1	TRBJ1-2	CASSPDRVYGYTF	TGTGCCAGCTCACCTGACAGGGTCTATGGCTACACCTTC
14	TRBV7-9	few	.	TRBJ1-1	CASSLKESGTEAFF	TGTGCCAGCAGCTTAAAGGAGTCGGGCACTGAAGCTTTCTTT
12	TRBV5-6	.	.	TRBJ2-7	CASSSPGYEQYF	TGTGCCAGCAGCTCCCCAGGGTACGAGCAGTACTTC
15	TRBV30	.	TRBD2	TRBJ2-7	CAWSPSGGDTYEQYF	TGTGCCTGGAGTCCTAGCGGGGGGGACACCTACGAGCAGTACTTC
17	TRBV5-6	once	TRBD2	TRBJ2-5	CASSLAGGAGSQETQYF	TGTGCCAGCAGCCTCGCCGGGGGGGCAGGGTCCCAAGAGACCCAGTACTTC
15	TRBV2	.	TRBD1	TRBJ1-4	CASSAEGQKNEKLFF	TGTGCCAGCAGTGCTGAGGGACAGAAAAATGAAAAACTGTTTTTT
15	TRBV11-2	.	TRBD1	TRBJ2-2	CASSLVPGGTGELFF	TGTGCCAGCAGCTTAGTTCCAGGGGGCACCGGGGAGCTGTTTTTT
14	TRBV19	.	.	TRBJ1-5	CASSVYSSNQPQHF	TGTGCCAGTAGTGTCTACAGTAGCAATCAGCCCCAGCATTTT
14	TRBV11-2	.	.	TRBJ2-7	CASSSFGREYEQYF	TGTGCCAGCAGCTCCTTTGGGCGTGAATACGAGCAGTACTTC
15	TRBV7-2	.	TRBD2	TRBJ2-1	CASSFFLAGNNEQFF	TGTGCCAGCAGCTTCTTTCTAGCGGGGAACAATGAGCAGTTCTTC
18	TRBV7-9	few	TRBD2	TRBJ2-1	CASSLKRRVAGVENEQFF	TGTGCCAGCAGCTTAAAGCGGAGGGTAGCGGGAGTCGAAAATGAGCAGTTCTTC
14	TRBV29-1	few	TRBD1	TRBJ2-7	CSVAPGQGADEQYF	TGCAGCGTTGCCCCGGGACAGGGAGCGGACGAGCAGTACTTC
16	TRBV5-1	once	TRBD2	TRBJ2-7	CASGLGLAGGMNEQYF	TGCGCCAGCGGCCTCGGACTAGCGGGAGGGATGAACGAGCAGTACTTC